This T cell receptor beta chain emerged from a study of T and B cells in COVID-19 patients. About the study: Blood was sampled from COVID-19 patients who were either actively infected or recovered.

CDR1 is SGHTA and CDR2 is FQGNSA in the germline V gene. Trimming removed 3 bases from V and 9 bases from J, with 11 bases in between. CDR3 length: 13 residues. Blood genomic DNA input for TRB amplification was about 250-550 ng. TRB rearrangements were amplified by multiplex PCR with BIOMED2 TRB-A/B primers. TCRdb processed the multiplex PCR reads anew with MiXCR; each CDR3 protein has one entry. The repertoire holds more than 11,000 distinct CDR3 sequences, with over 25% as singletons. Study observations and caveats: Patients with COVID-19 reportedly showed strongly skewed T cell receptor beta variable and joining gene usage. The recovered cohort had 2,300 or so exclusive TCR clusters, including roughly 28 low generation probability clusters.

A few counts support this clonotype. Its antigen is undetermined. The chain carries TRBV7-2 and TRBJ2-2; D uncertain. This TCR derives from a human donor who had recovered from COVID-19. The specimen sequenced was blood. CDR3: CASSFPPRWELFF. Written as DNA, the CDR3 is TGTGCCAGCAGCTTCCCGCCCCGCTGGGAGCTGTTTTTT.